This T cell receptor beta chain emerged from a study of blood T cell repertoires in COVID-19 (dated by TCRdb to the early 2020s). About the study as a whole: Collaborator samples came from the United States, Italy and Spain and covered acute and convalescent phases of COVID-19. The material from the prospective study consisted of cDNA or gDNA derived from T cells, B-cell-depleted T cells, or PBMCs. The dataset comprised deeply sampled blood TCRbeta repertoires from subjects exposed to, actively infected with, or recovered from COVID-19. The repertoires were released in a freely available public database intended as a resource for research on the immune response to SARS-CoV-2. Samples came from the ongoing ImmuneRACE study (first 160 participants) plus 1,254 subjects from 6 global collaborators. The sample metadata nearly always contained a de-identified subject ID, COVID-19 status, age in years and sex. Where available, HLA class I and class II types were taken from metadata supplied by the sample provider and were not determined by assay-based typing.

Points on this clone: The antigen it binds to is not known. Base-call qualities are not available, and no considerably larger clone is one nucleotide away.

TCRbeta CDR3 regions were amplified from genomic DNA using the immunoSEQ Assay, a bias-controlled multiplex PCR. The authors' pipeline ran thus. Within the assay, amplification of reference gene primers was used to estimate how many nucleated cells each sample contained. To quantify the absolute abundance of each unique TCRbeta CDR3 rearrangement, sequence reads were collapsed and filtered. For each sample, productive Simpson clonality was calculated as the square root of Simpson's diversity index across productive rearrangements. Sourced from immuneACCESS, this table was stored by TCRdb with only in-frame sequences that have V and J called. A share of the clones is absent; for the studies checked, an unresolved V gene accounts for under half, and the remainder has no known explanation. D and trimming come from the DNA, and the V and J calls and clone size come from that table. Across this sample there are about 360,000 clones, with less than 90% seen only once. The ten largest account for around 7.4% of the sample.

Findings and caveats that apply to the study as a whole: The amount of clinical and demographic metadata varied by source and participant and was provided uncurated.

Per the germline V gene, SGHTA is the CDR1 and FQGTGA is the CDR2. CDR3 length: 12 amino acids, cysteine to phenylalanine. Just the 36-base CDR3 DNA is kept, in frame starting at base 1. Clipping removes 5 bases from V and 8 bases from J, with 5 as the unmatched junction base count. In Seattle, one collaborating source enrolled patients while the infection was active and tracked those patients longitudinally over the course of disease. Each collaborating institution followed its own protocols to collect whole blood in K2EDTA tubes. For TCRbeta analysis, collaborators shipped samples as frozen whole blood, isolated PBMCs, or DNA extracted from either of those sample types.

Rearrangement joined TRBV7-3 to TRBJ1-2, with 7 middle bases fitting TRBD1. Material: peripheral blood. This TCR was sampled from a woman aged 60-70 years with COVID-19, enrolled during active disease. The DNA sequence is as follows: TGTGCCAGCAGCAGGGGGCGCGGCGGCTACACCTTC. Translated, this is CASSRGRGGYTF. The CDR3, completed at both ends by the reference TRBV7-3 and TRBJ1-2 genes, gives the full variable domain GAGVSQTPSNKVTEKGKYVELRCDPISGHTALYWYRQSLGQGPEFLIYFQGTGAADDSGLPNDRFFAVRPEGSVSTLKIQRTERGDSAVYLCASSRGRGGYTFGSGTRLTVV.